This T cell receptor (beta chain) emerged from a study of OX40 agonist ivuxolimab in advanced cancers. Across the whole study: While on treatment, patients had intravenous ivuxolimab at 0.01 to 10 mg/kg every 2 weeks. Three individuals attained partial responses, comprising one hepatocellular carcinoma case and two cutaneous melanoma cases. Study-wide results and caveats: Relatively little clonal expansion, among the lowest observed, appeared in partial responders at 0.1-3.0 mg/kg.

To note about this clone: Its antigen is unknown.

The protocol was immunoSEQ multiplex PCR, while the TCRdb copy is restricted to in-frame clones and leaves out a portion. This sample has approximately 12,000 clones; over 60% occur once, and the top ten carry 25% to 35%. The timepoints at which blood was sampled were baseline, cycle 4 day 1, and cycle 7 day 1. The origin of this receptor is an adult with an advanced solid tumor such as melanoma, head and neck, liver or kidney cancer. The sample consisted of CD4+ or CD8+ T cells sorted from blood, taken in a trial of the OX40 agonist ivuxolimab.

CDR3 DNA: TGTGCCAGTAGTATGGCGGGAGCCTACGAGCAGTACTTC. Its translation: CASSMAGAYEQYF. The chain uses TRBV19 and TRBJ2-5; 7 bases agree with TRBD2. The J call may be mistaken, given a closer DNA end match to TRBJ2-7. The CDR3 runs 13 residues. Germline CDR1 and CDR2: LNHDA and SQIVND (reference sequence).